This TCR beta chain was identified during a study of cytomegalovirus exposure and HLA in healthy donors. Broader study findings: The authors later found most CMV-associated TCR beta chains appeared HLA-restricted. The study recorded 150 to 200 TCR beta chains that were cytomegalovirus-associated.

This clone was seen a single time. Its antigen is still unknown. The germline V gene encodes CDR1 MDHEN and CDR2 SYDVKM. V lost 9 bases and J lost 2, with 10 bases in between. The CDR3 covers 12 residues. This PCR relied on a set of 60 Vbeta primers and 13 Jbeta primers. Assay used: immunoSEQ multiplex PCR; TCRdb lists only in-frame clones, some missing. In the table there are more than 90,000 clones, around 74% of which are singletons. The receptor comes from a man aged 35 to 55 in good health and CMV-seropositive. The chain uses TRBV28 and TRBJ1-2; no reliable D call. Sequenced sample: PBMCs. The CDR3 sequence is CASTRANYGYTF. In DNA form, the CDR3 reads TGTGCCAGTACGAGGGCAAACTATGGCTACACCTTC.